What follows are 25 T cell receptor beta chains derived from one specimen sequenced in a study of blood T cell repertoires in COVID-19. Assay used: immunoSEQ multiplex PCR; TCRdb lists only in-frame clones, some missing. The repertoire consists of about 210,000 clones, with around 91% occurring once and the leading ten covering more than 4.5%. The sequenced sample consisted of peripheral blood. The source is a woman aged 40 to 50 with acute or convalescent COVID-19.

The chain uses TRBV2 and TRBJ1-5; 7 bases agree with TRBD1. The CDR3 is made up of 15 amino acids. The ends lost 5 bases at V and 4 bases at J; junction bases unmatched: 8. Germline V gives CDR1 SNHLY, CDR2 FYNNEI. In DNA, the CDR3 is TGTGCCAGCAGTTACAGGGACAGTCCGAATCAGCCCCAGCATTTT. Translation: CASSYRDSPNQPQHF.

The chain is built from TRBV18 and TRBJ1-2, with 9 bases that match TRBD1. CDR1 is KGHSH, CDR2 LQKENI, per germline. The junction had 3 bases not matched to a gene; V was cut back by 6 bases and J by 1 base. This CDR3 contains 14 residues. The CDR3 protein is CASSLDRGNYGYTF. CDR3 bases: TGTGCCAGCTCCTTGGACAGGGGTAACTATGGCTACACCTTC.

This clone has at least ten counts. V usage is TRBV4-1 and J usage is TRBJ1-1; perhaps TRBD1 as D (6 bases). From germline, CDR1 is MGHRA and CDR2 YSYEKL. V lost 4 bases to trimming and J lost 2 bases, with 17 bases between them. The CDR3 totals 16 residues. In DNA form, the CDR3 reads TGCGCCAGCAGCCCCCTGAGGGCAGGGGCTAACACTGAAGCTTTCTTT. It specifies CASSPLRAGANTEAFF.

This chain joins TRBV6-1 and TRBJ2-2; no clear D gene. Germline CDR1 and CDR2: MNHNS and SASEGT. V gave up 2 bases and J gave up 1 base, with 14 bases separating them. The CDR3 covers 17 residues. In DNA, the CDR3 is TGTGCCAGCAGTGAAATGGGCATACTGATGAACACCGGGGAGCTGTTTTTT. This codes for CASSEMGILMNTGELFF.

The CDR3: CASSLDGLGRGLLNTEAFF. CDR3 in DNA: TGCGCCAGCAGCCTGGATGGTTTAGGCAGGGGGCTCCTGAACACTGAAGCTTTCTTT. The chain is built from TRBV5-1 and TRBJ1-1, with TRBD1 identical over 8 bases. The V gene end was trimmed by 4 bases and the J gene end by 0 bases; junction bases not matched to a gene: 17. Germline V gene lookup returns CDR1 SGHRS and CDR2 YFSETQ. The CDR3 consists of 19 residues.

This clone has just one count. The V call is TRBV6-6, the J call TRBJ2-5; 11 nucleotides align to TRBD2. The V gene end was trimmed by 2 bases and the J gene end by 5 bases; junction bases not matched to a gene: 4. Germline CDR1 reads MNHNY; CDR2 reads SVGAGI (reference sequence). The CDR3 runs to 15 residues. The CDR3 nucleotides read TGTGCCAGCAGTTACCTTAGCGGGGGGGAGGAGACCCAGTACTTC. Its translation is CASSYLSGGEETQYF.

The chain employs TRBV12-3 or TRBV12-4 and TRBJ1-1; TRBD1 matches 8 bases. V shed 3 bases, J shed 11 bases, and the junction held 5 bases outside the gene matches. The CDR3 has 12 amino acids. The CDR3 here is CASSFVTGAAFF. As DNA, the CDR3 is TGTGCCAGCAGTTTTGTGACAGGGGCGGCTTTCTTT.

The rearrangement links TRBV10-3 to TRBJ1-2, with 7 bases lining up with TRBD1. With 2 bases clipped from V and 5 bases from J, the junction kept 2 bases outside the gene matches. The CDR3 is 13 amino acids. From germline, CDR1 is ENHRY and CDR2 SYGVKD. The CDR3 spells CAISEPGQYGYTF. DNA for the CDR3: TGTGCCATCAGTGAGCCGGGACAGTATGGCTACACCTTC.

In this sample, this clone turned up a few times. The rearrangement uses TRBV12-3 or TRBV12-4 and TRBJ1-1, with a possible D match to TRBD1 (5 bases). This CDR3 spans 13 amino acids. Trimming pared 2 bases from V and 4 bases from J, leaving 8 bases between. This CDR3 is CASSLSGPTEAFF. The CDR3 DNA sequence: TGTGCCAGCAGTTTATCAGGGCCCACTGAAGCTTTCTTT.

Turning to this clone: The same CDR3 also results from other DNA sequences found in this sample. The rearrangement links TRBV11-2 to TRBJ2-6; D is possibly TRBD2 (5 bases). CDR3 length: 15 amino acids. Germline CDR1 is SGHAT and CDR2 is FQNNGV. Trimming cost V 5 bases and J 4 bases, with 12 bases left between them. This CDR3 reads CASSGGRAGANVLTF. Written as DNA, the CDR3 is TGTGCCAGCAGCGGCGGGCGGGCGGGGGCCAACGTCCTGACTTTC.

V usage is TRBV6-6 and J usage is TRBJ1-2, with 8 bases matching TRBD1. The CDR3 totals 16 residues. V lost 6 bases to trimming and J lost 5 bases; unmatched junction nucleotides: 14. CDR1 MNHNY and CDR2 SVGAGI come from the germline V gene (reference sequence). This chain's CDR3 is CASSPSSTGVGYGYTF. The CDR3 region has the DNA TGTGCCAGCAGCCCTTCCTCGACAGGGGTAGGGTATGGCTACACCTTC.

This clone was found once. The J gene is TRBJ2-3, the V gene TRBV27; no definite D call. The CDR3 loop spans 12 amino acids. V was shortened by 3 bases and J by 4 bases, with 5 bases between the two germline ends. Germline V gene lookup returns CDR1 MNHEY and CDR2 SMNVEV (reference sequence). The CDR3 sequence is CASSFHPDTQYF. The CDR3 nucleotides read TGTGCCAGCAGTTTCCATCCAGATACGCAGTATTTT.

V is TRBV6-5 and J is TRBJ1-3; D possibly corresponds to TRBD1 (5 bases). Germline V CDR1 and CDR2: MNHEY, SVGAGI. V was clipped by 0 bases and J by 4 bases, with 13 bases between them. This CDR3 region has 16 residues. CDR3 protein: CASSYSGASLGNTIYF. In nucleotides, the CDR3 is TGTGCCAGCAGTTACTCTGGGGCCTCCCTGGGAAACACCATATATTTT.

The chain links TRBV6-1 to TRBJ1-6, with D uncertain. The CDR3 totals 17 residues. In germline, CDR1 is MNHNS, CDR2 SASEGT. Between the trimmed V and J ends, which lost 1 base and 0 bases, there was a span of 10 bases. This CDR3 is CASSEDSLSSYNSPLHF. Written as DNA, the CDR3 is TGTGCCAGCAGTGAAGACAGCTTGAGCTCCTATAATTCACCCCTCCACTTT.

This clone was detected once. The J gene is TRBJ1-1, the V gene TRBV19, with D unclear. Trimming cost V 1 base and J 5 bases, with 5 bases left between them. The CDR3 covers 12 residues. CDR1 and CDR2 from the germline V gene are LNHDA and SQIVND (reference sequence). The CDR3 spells CASSIGTTEAFF. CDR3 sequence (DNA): TGTGCCAGTAGTATAGGGACTACTGAAGCTTTCTTT.

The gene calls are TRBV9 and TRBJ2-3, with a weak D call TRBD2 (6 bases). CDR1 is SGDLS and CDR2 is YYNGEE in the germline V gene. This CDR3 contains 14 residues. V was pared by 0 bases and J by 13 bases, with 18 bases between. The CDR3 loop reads CASSVGGDPAVEYF. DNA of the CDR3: TGTGCCAGCAGCGTAGGGGGGGACCCCGCTGTGGAGTATTTT.

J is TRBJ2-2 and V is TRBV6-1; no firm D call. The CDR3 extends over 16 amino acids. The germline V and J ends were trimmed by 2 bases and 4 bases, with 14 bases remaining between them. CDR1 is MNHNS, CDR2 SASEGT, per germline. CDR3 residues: CASSERVELGTGELFF. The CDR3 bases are TGTGCCAGCAGTGAACGGGTAGAACTGGGCACCGGGGAGCTGTTTTTT.

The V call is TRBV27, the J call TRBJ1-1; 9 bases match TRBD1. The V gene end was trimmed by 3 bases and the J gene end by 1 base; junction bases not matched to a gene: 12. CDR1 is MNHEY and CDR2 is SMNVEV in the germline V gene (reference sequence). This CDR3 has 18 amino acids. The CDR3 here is CASSFSVNRGRGNTEAFF. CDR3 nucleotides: TGTGCCAGCAGTTTCTCGGTCAACAGGGGGCGGGGGAACACTGAAGCTTTCTTT.

The CDR3 bases are TGTGCCAGTAGCGGGGGTGGGTTCGACACTGAAGCTTTCTTT. Its translation is CASSGGGFDTEAFF. The chain has TRBV19 and TRBJ1-1; perhaps TRBD1 as D (5 bases). This CDR3 has 14 residues. CDR1 and CDR2 from the germline V gene are LNHDA and SQIVND (reference sequence). Deletions cut 6 bases from V and 3 bases from J, with 14 bases between. Drawing the rest from reference TRBV19 and TRBJ1-1, the complete variable domain is DGGITQSPKYLFRKEGQNVTLSCEQNLNHDAMYWYRQDPGQGLRLIYYSQIVNDFQKGDIAEGYSVSREKKESFPLTVTSAQKNPTAFYLCASSGGGFDTEAFFGQGTRLTVV.

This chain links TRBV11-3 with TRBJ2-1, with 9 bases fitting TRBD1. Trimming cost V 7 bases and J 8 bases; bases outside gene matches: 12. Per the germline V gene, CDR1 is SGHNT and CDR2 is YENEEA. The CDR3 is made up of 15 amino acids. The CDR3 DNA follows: TGTGCCAGCACCCCAAGGGGACAGGGAATCCATGAGCAGTTCTTC. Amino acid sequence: CASTPRGQGIHEQFF.

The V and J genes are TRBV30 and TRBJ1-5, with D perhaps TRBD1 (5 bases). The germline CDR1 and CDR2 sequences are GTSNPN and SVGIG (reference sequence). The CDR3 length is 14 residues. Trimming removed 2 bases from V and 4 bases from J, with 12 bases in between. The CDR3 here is CAWSSTTVNQPQHF. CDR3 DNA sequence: TGTGCCTGGAGTTCAACGACAGTGAATCAGCCCCAGCATTTT.

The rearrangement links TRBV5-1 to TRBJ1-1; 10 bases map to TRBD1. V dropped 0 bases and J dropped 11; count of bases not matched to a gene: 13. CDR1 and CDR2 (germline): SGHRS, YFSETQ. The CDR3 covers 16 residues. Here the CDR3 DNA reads TGCGCCAGCAGCTTGGCCCTGTCCGGGACAGGGGAGGATGCTTTCTTT. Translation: CASSLALSGTGEDAFF.

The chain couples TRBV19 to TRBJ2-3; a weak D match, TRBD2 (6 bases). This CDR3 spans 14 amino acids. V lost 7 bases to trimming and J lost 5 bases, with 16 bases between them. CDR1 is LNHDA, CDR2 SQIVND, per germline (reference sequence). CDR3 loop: CASKEGRPVDTQYF. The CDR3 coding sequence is TGTGCCAGTAAGGAGGGGCGCCCCGTAGATACGCAGTATTTT. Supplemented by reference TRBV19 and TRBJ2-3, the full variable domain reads DGGITQSPKYLFRKEGQNVTLSCEQNLNHDAMYWYRQDPGQGLRLIYYSQIVNDFQKGDIAEGYSVSREKKESFPLTVTSAQKNPTAFYLCASKEGRPVDTQYFGPGTRLTVL.

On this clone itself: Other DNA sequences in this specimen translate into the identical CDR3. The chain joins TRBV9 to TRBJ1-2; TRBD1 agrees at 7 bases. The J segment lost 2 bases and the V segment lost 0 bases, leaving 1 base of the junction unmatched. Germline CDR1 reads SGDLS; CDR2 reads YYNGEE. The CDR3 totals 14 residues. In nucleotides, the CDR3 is TGTGCCAGCAGCGTAGCAGGGGGAAACTATGGCTACACCTTC. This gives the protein CASSVAGGNYGYTF.

CDR3 amino acids: CASSLGGAAQETQYF. The DNA for the CDR3 is TGTGCCAGCAGCTTGGGAGGGGCCGCTCAAGAGACCCAGTACTTC. The chain employs TRBV11-2 and TRBJ2-5; TRBD2 matches at 7 bases. The ends lost 3 bases at V and 2 bases at J; junction bases unmatched: 6. CDR3 length equals 15 residues. Germline V gives CDR1 SGHAT, CDR2 FQNNGV.